The subject of this entry is one T cell receptor (beta chain). Its cognate antigen is unknown. V lost 1 base, J lost 5 bases, and 6 bases stayed unmatched. The CDR3 is 15 amino acids. The V gene's germline CDR1 is SGDLS and CDR2 YYNGEE. The data originate from a study of OX40 agonist ivuxolimab in advanced cancers. Method: immunoSEQ multiplex PCR; TCRdb's copy keeps in-frame clones and lacks some. Of some 97,000 clones in the sample, over 75% were seen once. The study's findings and limits: The antigen specificity of the peripheral T cells (those that were expanded) was not determined.

The receptor's source is an adult with an advanced solid tumor such as melanoma, head and neck, liver or kidney cancer. The chain recombines TRBV9 with TRBJ2-1; TRBD2 matches 7 bases. Sequencing was performed on CD4+ or CD8+ T cells sorted from blood, taken in a trial of the OX40 agonist ivuxolimab. This chain's CDR3 is CASSVRGRMDNEQFF. In nucleotides, the CDR3 is TGTGCCAGCAGCGTACGCGGGAGAATGGACAATGAGCAGTTCTTC.